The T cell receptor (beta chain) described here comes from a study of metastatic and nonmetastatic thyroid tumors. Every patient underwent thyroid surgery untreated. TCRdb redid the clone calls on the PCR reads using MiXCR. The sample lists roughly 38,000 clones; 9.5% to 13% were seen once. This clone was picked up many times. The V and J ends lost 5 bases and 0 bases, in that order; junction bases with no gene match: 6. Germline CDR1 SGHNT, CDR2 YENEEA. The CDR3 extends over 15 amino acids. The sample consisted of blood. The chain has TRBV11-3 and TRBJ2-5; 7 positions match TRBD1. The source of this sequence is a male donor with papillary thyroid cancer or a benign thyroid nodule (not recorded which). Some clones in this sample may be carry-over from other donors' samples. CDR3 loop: CASSPRGTDQETQYF. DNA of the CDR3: TGTGCCAGCAGCCCGAGGGGGACAGACCAAGAGACCCAGTACTTC.